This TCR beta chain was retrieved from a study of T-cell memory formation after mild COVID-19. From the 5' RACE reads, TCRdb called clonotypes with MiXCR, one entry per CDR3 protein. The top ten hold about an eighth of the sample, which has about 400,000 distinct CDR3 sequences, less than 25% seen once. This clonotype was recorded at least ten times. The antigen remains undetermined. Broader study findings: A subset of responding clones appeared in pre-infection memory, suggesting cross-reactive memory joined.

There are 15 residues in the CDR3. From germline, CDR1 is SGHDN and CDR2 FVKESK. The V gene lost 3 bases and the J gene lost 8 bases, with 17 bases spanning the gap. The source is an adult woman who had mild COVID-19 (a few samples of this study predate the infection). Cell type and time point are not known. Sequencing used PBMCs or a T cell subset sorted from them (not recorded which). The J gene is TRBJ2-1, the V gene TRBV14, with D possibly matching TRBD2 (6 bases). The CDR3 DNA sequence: TGTGCCAGCAGCCACTTGGGGGGTTTCGGAGATGAGCAGTTCTTC. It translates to CASSHLGGFGDEQFF.